The 18 T cell receptor beta chains below all came from one sample that was sequenced in a study of T cells after yellow fever vaccination. TCRdb re-called the 5' RACE reads through MiXCR, storing one row per CDR3 protein. The sample includes over 120,000 distinct CDR3 sequences, 5% to 7.5% seen only once; the top ten take approximately 0.61%. The sequenced sample was CD4+ T cells sorted from PBMCs, obtained 10 days after the yellow fever booster vaccination. The receptor set was obtained from a young man who received the YFV17D yellow fever vaccine.

This clonotype came up many times. The V gene is TRBV7-2, the J gene TRBJ2-3, with D possibly matching TRBD2 (5 bases). CDR1 SGHTA and CDR2 FQGNSA come from the germline V gene. Trimming removed 11 bases at V and 1 base at J, with 10 bases between. The CDR3 sequence is 12 residues long. The CDR3 loop is CAADSGTDTQYF. DNA of the CDR3: TGTGCCGCAGATAGCGGCACAGATACGCAGTATTTT.

This clonotype was detected many times. The V gene is TRBV7-2, the J gene TRBJ2-3; a possible D gene is TRBD2 (5 bases). There are 16 residues in the CDR3. Trimming stripped 1 base from V and 3 bases from J, with 14 bases between. Germline CDR1 and CDR2: SGHTA and FQGNSA. This chain's CDR3 is CASSLGLRAVTDTQYF. The CDR3 bases are TGTGCCAGCAGCTTAGGTTTGCGAGCGGTTACAGATACGCAGTATTTT.

The V and J genes are TRBV9 and TRBJ2-2; D may be TRBD2 (7 bases). Trimming left V 4 bases short and J 4 bases short, with 17 bases between. Germline V gene sequence: CDR1 SGDLS, CDR2 YYNGEE. The CDR3 consists of 16 residues. The CDR3 protein is CASSPGGRSATGELFF. CDR3 coding DNA: TGTGCCAGCAGCCCCGGGGGGCGATCGGCCACCGGGGAGCTGTTTTTT. The full variable domain, with the rest looked up from reference TRBV9 and TRBJ2-2, is DSGVTQTPKHLITATGQRVTLRCSPRSGDLSVYWYQQSLDQGLQFLIQYYNGEERAKGNILERFSAQQFPDLHSELNLSSLELGDSALYFCASSPGGRSATGELFFGEGSRLTVL.

This clonotype has ten or more counts. This chain connects TRBV7-3 to TRBJ2-7; D is possibly TRBD2 (6 bases). V was trimmed by 9 bases and J by 0 bases, leaving 18 bases between them. Germline values: CDR1 SGHTA, CDR2 FQGTGA. The CDR3 spans 15 residues. CDR3 DNA: TGTGCCAGTTCACGAGGCGGGATTGGCTCCTACGAGCAGTACTTC. Its protein product is CASSRGGIGSYEQYF.

This clonotype has ten or more counts. V usage is TRBV20-1 and J usage is TRBJ2-7; 10 bases match TRBD2. The trim removed 2 bases at V and 3 bases at J, leaving 7 bases unmatched. Germline V gene lookup returns CDR1 DFQATT and CDR2 SNEGSKA (reference sequence). This CDR3 has 15 residues. CDR3 DNA: TGCAGTGCTAGAAAACTAGCGGGAATTTTCTACGAGCAGTACTTC. Amino acids: CSARKLAGIFYEQYF.

At least ten counts were recorded for this clonotype. This chain connects TRBV7-8 to TRBJ2-7, with a weak D call TRBD2 (6 bases). CDR1 SGHVS and CDR2 FQNEAQ come from the germline V gene. The CDR3 runs 13 residues. V was shortened by 3 bases and J by 3 bases, with 9 bases between the two germline ends. The CDR3 DNA is TGTGCCAGCAGCTTTCCCGGGGGCTACGAGCAGTACTTC. This sequence encodes CASSFPGGYEQYF.

The chain carries TRBV7-2 and TRBJ2-1; 10 bases agree with TRBD2. Germline CDR1 and CDR2: SGHTA and FQGNSA. This CDR3 contains 15 residues. The trim removed 0 bases at V and 6 bases at J, leaving 2 bases unmatched. The CDR3 sequence is CASSLAGLAANEQFF. DNA of the CDR3: TGTGCCAGCAGCTTAGCTGGACTAGCGGCCAATGAGCAGTTCTTC.

The chain recombines TRBV4-3 with TRBJ1-2; 8 bases agree with TRBD1. The V gene end was trimmed by 3 bases and the J gene end by 4 bases; junction bases not matched to a gene: 7. This CDR3 has 15 residues. Germline V lookup: CDR1 LGHNA, CDR2 YSLEER. Here the CDR3 reads CASSQFDRGSYGYTF. CDR3 DNA sequence: TGCGCCAGCAGCCAGTTCGACAGGGGATCCTATGGCTACACCTTC.

This clonotype appeared many times. The V gene is TRBV6-5, the J gene TRBJ2-3; D not resolved. With 3 bases removed from V and 3 bases from J, the gap between germline ends came to 16 bases. Germline-derived CDR1 and CDR2 are MNHEY and SVGAGI. The CDR3 consists of 16 residues. The CDR3 reads CASSYVRATRTDTQYF. The DNA of the CDR3 is TGTGCCAGCAGTTATGTAAGAGCCACAAGAACAGATACGCAGTATTTT.

This clonotype was recorded many times. The genes are TRBV15 and TRBJ2-2; D gene ambiguous. V shed 1 base and J shed 5 bases, with 8 bases lying between them. There are 14 residues in the CDR3. Germline V gene lookup returns CDR1 LNHNV and CDR2 YYDKDF (reference sequence). The chain's CDR3 is CATSRVLATGELFF. The CDR3 nucleotides are TGTGCCACCAGCAGAGTATTAGCAACCGGGGAGCTGTTTTTT. The whole variable domain, filled in from reference TRBV15 and TRBJ2-2, reads DAMVIQNPRYQVTQFGKPVTLSCSQTLNHNVMYWYQQKSSQAPKLLFHYYDKDFNNEADTPDNFQSRRPNTSFCFLDIRSPGLGDTAMYLCATSRVLATGELFFGEGSRLTVL.

CDR3 nucleotide sequence: TGCGCCAGCAGCCCGCTCCCTGTTAACGGGGCCAATGAGCAGTTCTTC. Amino acids: CASSPLPVNGANEQFF. The rearrangement joins TRBV5-1 to TRBJ2-1; either TRBD1 or TRBD2 may supply D (5 bases each). The germline gives CDR1 SGHRS, CDR2 YFSETQ. V lost 4 bases and J lost 6, with 20 bases in between. This CDR3 is 16 amino acids long.

This clonotype was seen at least ten times. This chain links TRBV28 with TRBJ2-7; D unresolved. V lost 7 bases, J lost 4 bases, and 14 bases lay in between. The length of the CDR3 is 13 residues. In germline, CDR1 is MDHEN, CDR2 SYDVKM. Written as DNA, the CDR3 is TGTGCCAGCAACCCGCAGGTTGGGTACGAGCAGTACTTC. Protein sequence: CASNPQVGYEQYF.

This chain links TRBV9 with TRBJ2-5, with D perhaps TRBD1 (6 bases). Germline loops: CDR1 SGDLS, CDR2 YYNGEE. V was cut by 4 bases and J by 4 bases, with 17 bases left in between. This CDR3 has 15 amino acids. CDR3 amino acids: CASSTTGTIIETQYF. CDR3 DNA: TGTGCCAGCAGCACAACCGGGACAATAATAGAGACCCAGTACTTC.

The table lists this clonotype with a few counts. This chain connects TRBV11-3 to TRBJ2-1; D not resolved. The germline CDR1 and CDR2 sequences are SGHNT and YENEEA. The length of the CDR3 is 15 residues. Trimming stripped 1 base from V and 0 bases from J, with 7 bases between. CDR3: CASSLVANSYNEQFF. DNA of the CDR3: TGTGCCAGCAGCTTAGTAGCAAACTCCTACAATGAGCAGTTCTTC. Looking up the rest from reference TRBV11-3 and TRBJ2-1 gives the full variable domain: EAGVVQSPRYKIIEKKQPVAFWCNPISGHNTLYWYLQNLGQGPELLIRYENEEAVDDSQLPKDRFSAERLKGVDSTLKIQPAELGDSAVYLCASSLVANSYNEQFFGPGTRLTVL.

This clonotype was observed at least ten times. This rearrangement joins TRBV5-1 to TRBJ2-1, with D perhaps assigned TRBD1 or TRBD2 (7 bases each). This CDR3 region has 15 residues. With 6 bases removed from V and 2 bases from J, the gap between germline ends came to 15 bases. Germline V gene lookup returns CDR1 SGHRS and CDR2 YFSETQ. The CDR3 DNA is TGCGCCAGCACCAAAAGCGGGACAGCCTACAATGAGCAGTTCTTC. It specifies CASTKSGTAYNEQFF.

This clonotype was detected many times. The chain has TRBV7-2 and TRBJ2-7, with D possibly matching TRBD2 (5 bases). Germline V gene lookup returns CDR1 SGHTA and CDR2 FQGNSA. V was pared by 4 bases and J by 7 bases, with 14 bases between. The CDR3 runs to 13 residues. CDR3 region: CASSSGLSSEQYF. CDR3 sequence (DNA): TGTGCCAGCAGCTCAGGACTTTCCAGTGAGCAGTACTTC.

With regard to this clonotype: A read error may be the cause here, since a much bigger clone is one base away. CDR3 nucleotides: TGTGCCAGCCAGCGGTGGAAGACTGAAGCTTTCTTT. It is translated as CASQRWKTEAFF. This chain connects TRBV12-3 or TRBV12-4 to TRBJ1-1; D remains ambiguous. Trimming shortened V by 8 bases and J by 5 bases, and 12 bases separated the two germline ends. The CDR3 is made up of 12 amino acids.

This clonotype was counted many times. The genes are TRBV20-1 and TRBJ2-1; perhaps TRBD2 as D (6 bases). Germline assignment: CDR1 DFQATT and CDR2 SNEGSKA (reference sequence). V lost 1 base to trimming and J lost 8 bases, with 15 bases between them. This CDR3 region has 14 residues. The CDR3 DNA reads TGCAGTGCTAGAGGTATGGGCGGGGACCATGAGCAGTTCTTC. It codes for CSARGMGGDHEQFF.